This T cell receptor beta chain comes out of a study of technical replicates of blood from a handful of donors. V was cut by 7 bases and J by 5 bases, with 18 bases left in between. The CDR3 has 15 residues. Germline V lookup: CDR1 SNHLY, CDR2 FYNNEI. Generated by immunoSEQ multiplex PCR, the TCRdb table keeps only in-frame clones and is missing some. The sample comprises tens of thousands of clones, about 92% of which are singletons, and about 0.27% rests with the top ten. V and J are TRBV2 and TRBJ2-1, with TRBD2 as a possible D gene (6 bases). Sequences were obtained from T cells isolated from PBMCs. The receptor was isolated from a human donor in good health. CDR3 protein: CASTPRLVLNNEQFF. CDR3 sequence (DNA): TGTGCCAGCACACCTAGACTAGTTTTGAACAATGAGCAGTTCTTC.